Presented here are 14 T cell receptor beta chains from one specimen sequenced in a study of T and B cells in COVID-19 patients. TRB rearrangements were amplified by multiplex PCR with BIOMED2 TRB-A/B primers. TCRdb recomputed calls from the multiplex PCR reads with MiXCR, one row per CDR3 protein. The repertoire includes thousands of distinct CDR3 sequences, roughly a fifth of them detected once, and around 20% sits in the top ten. TRB was amplified from around 250-500 ng of blood genomic DNA. Input material: blood. These TCRs come from a human donor with active COVID-19.

This clonotype qualifies as medium-sized. The chain links TRBV12-3 or TRBV12-4 to TRBJ1-6; D unresolved. Trimming took off 6 bases at V and 16 bases at J, with 13 bases between the two ends. The CDR3 loop spans 11 amino acids. CDR3 sequence (DNA): TGTGCCAGCAGACTCAAACACGATCTCCACTTT. It yields the protein CASRLKHDLHF.

In this sample, this clonotype is medium-sized. The genes are TRBV18 and TRBJ2-7; D may be TRBD1 or TRBD2 (5 bases each). CDR1 and CDR2 (germline): KGHSH, LQKENI. CDR3 length: 14 residues. Trimming removed 5 bases from V and 3 bases from J, with 14 bases in between. The CDR3 DNA sequence: TGTGCCAGCTCAATGAACGGGGCCAACTACGAGCAGTACTTC. Its translation is CASSMNGANYEQYF. The complete variable domain, with remaining parts taken from reference TRBV18 and TRBJ2-7, reads NAGVMQNPRHLVRRRGQEARLRCSPMKGHSHVYWYRQLPEEGLKFMVYLQKENIIDESGMPKERFSAEFPKEGPSILRIQQVVRGDSAAYFCASSMNGANYEQYFGPGTRLTVT.

By proportion, this clonotype is medium-sized. V gene TRBV5-4 combines with J gene TRBJ2-5, with D possibly called TRBD1 or TRBD2 (5 bases each). This CDR3 has 15 amino acids. Germline V lookup: CDR1 SGHNT, CDR2 YYREEE (reference sequence). V lost 4 bases to trimming and J lost 3 bases, with 16 bases between them. CDR3 in DNA: TGTGCCAGCAGCCCCCGGGACGGCCAAGAAGAGACCCAGTACTTC. Amino acids: CASSPRDGQEETQYF.

Remarks on this clonotype: A much larger clone lies one base from this, so it may be a read error. The chain couples TRBV27 to TRBJ2-7; D gene unclear. This CDR3 has 15 residues. CDR1 and CDR2 from the germline V gene are MNHEY and SMNVEV (reference sequence). In nucleotides, the CDR3 is TGTGCCATCAGTTCCCGGAGCCATGGCTCCTACGAGCAGTACTTC. It translates to CAISSRSHGSYEQYF.

This clonotype is labeled large. The chain couples TRBV19 to TRBJ2-1; weak D call: TRBD1 (6 bases). Germline CDR1 and CDR2: LNHDA and SQIVND (reference sequence). The CDR3 extends over 13 amino acids. V was clipped by 4 bases and J by 6 bases, with 10 bases between them. CDR3 bases: TGTGCCAGTAGTACGATGACAGGCAATGAGCAGTTCTTC. Protein product: CASSTMTGNEQFF.

V gene TRBV20-1 combines with J gene TRBJ2-7, with 14 nucleotides matching TRBD2. With V trimmed by 6 bases and J by 4 bases, 5 bases remained unmatched. Germline V gene sequence: CDR1 DFQATT, CDR2 SNEGSKA (reference sequence). The CDR3 extends over 14 amino acids. This CDR3 is CSAGTSGGKYEQYF. CDR3 DNA: TGCAGTGCGGGGACTAGCGGGGGAAAATACGAGCAGTACTTC.

Within the sample, this clonotype is medium-sized. The J gene is TRBJ1-2, the V gene TRBV27; possibly TRBD1 for D (5 bases). This CDR3 region has 15 residues. V lost 4 bases and J lost 0, with 12 bases in between. Germline V lookup: CDR1 MNHEY, CDR2 SMNVEV (reference sequence). The CDR3 sequence is CASSSGGTANYGYTF. The CDR3 nucleotides read TGTGCCAGCAGTTCCGGGGGGACGGCTAACTATGGCTACACCTTC.

A word on this clonotype: A clone one base away is much larger, so this may be a read error. V usage is TRBV6-2 or TRBV6-3 and J usage is TRBJ2-7; no reliable D call. Germline V lookup: CDR1 MNHEY, CDR2 SVGEGT. The CDR3 extends over 13 amino acids. CDR3 in amino acids: CASSNGPNYELYF. The CDR3 region has the DNA TGTGCCAGCTCAAACGGGCCTAACTACGAGCTGTACTTC.

Judged by abundance, this clonotype is large. The rearrangement uses TRBV29-1 and TRBJ2-1, with D uncertain. This CDR3 spans 11 amino acids. CDR1 is SQVTM and CDR2 is ANQGSEA in the germline V gene. V was shortened by 8 bases and J by 10 bases, with 15 bases between the two germline ends. CDR3 residues: CSYSAVMEQFF. CDR3 nucleotides: TGCAGCTACAGCGCCGTGATGGAGCAGTTCTTC.

In DNA form, the CDR3 reads TGTGCCAGCAGCTTTACAGGGGCCATAGATACGCAGTATTTT. It encodes CASSFTGAIDTQYF. The rearrangement links TRBV11-3 to TRBJ2-3, with 7 bases that match TRBD1. The length of the CDR3 is 14 residues. Germline V gene data show CDR1 as SGHNT and CDR2 as YENEEA. Unmatched junction bases numbered 5, after V lost 3 bases and J lost 5 bases.

Relative to its sample, this clonotype is medium-sized (0.01 to 0.1%). The V call is TRBV6-5, the J call TRBJ2-3, with 13 bases lining up with TRBD2. The germline gives CDR1 MNHEY, CDR2 SVGAGI. The ends lost 6 bases at V and 6 bases at J; junction bases unmatched: 9. This CDR3 has 16 residues. Here the CDR3 reads CASRFTSGGDLDTQYF. As DNA, the CDR3 is TGTGCCAGCAGGTTTACTAGCGGGGGGGATCTGGATACGCAGTATTTT.

This chain connects TRBV7-9 to TRBJ2-1; 7 bases align to TRBD2. CDR3 size: 12 residues. V was pared by 1 base and J by 15 bases, with 6 bases of the junction left unmatched. Looked up from germline, CDR1 is SEHNR and CDR2 is FQNEAQ (reference sequence). The CDR3 here is CASSLGEGKGFF. In nucleotides, the CDR3 is TGTGCCAGCAGCTTAGGGGAGGGGAAGGGGTTCTTC.

The J gene is TRBJ1-1, the V gene TRBV5-5; no clear D gene. The length of the CDR3 is 13 residues. V was pared by 0 bases and J by 0 bases, with 3 bases between. Germline lookup yields CDR1 SGHKS and CDR2 YYEKEE (reference sequence). In nucleotides, the CDR3 is TGTGCCAGCAGCTTGGGGTTGAACACTGAAGCTTTCTTT. Translating it yields CASSLGLNTEAFF.

This clonotype is labeled as large. The V call is TRBV11-3, the J call TRBJ2-3; the D gene is possibly TRBD1 (6 bases). This CDR3 has 14 residues. Per germline, CDR1 SGHNT and CDR2 YENEEA. Trimming removed 2 bases from V and 5 bases from J, with 11 bases in between. The CDR3 DNA is TGTGCCAGCAGCTTACCAGGGGCCATAGATACGCAGTATTTT. Translating it yields CASSLPGAIDTQYF.